This TCR beta chain was captured in a study of blood T cell repertoires in COVID-19. Study-level background: Sources were T cells, B-cell-depleted T cells, or PBMCs; the material itself was cDNA or gDNA.

The authors' processing: How many nucleated cells were present was estimated from reference gene primer amplification. Assay: immunoSEQ multiplex PCR; the TCRdb copy retains only in-frame clones and omits some. From that table come the V and J calls and clone size; the DNA was used to work out D and trimming. The data hold more than 70,000 clones, with 85% observed a single time. This receptor was identified in a man in his 60s with acute or convalescent COVID-19. Sequencing was performed on peripheral blood.

CDR3 sequence reads: CASSLEAGGYTDTQYF. CDR3 coding DNA: TGTGCCAGCAGCTTGGAGGCAGGGGGCTACACAGATACGCAGTATTTT. This chain links TRBV5-4 with TRBJ2-3, with 8 bases lining up with TRBD1. Germline V gene sequence: CDR1 SGHNT, CDR2 YYREEE (reference sequence). The CDR3 consists of 16 residues. The trim removed 0 bases at V and 2 bases at J, leaving 5 bases unmatched.